These 14 T cell receptor beta chains originate from one sample sequenced in a study of T-cell reconstitution after alpha-beta-depleted transplantation in children. The TCRbeta library incorporated unique molecular identifiers. TCRdb reanalysed the PCR reads using MiXCR and keeps one entry per CDR3 protein. The sample includes approximately 110,000 distinct CDR3 sequences, under 30% of them seen just once. The sequencing used PBMCs, mostly from graft donor cells, collected 180 days after TCRalphabeta/CD19-depleted stem cell transplant. These receptor sequences come from a male patient under 10 years old who had a stem cell transplant for chronic granulomatous disease, so the T cells may come from the graft donor.

This chain joins TRBV4-3 and TRBJ2-7; a weak D match, TRBD2 (5 bases). This CDR3 has 16 residues. Per the germline V gene, CDR1 is LGHNA and CDR2 is YSLEER. Trimming left V 0 bases short and J 2 bases short, with 14 bases between. CDR3 loop: CASSQDLGAYTYEQYF. The CDR3, as DNA: TGCGCCAGCAGCCAAGATTTGGGAGCGTACACCTACGAGCAGTACTTC.

This clonotype was counted at least ten times. This sequence joins TRBV12-3 or TRBV12-4 and TRBJ2-7, with D possibly matching TRBD2 (6 bases). This CDR3 contains 17 residues. Trimming stripped 3 bases from V and 7 bases from J, with 25 bases between. The CDR3 nucleotides are TGTGCCAGCAGTTTGAGGGCGCTGGTACGGGGGAGTGGGGAGCAGTACTTC. Translating it yields CASSLRALVRGSGEQYF.

This clonotype was found a few times. This sequence joins TRBV10-1 and TRBJ2-1; 12 bases are shared with TRBD2. Trimming cost V 4 bases and J 4 bases; bases outside gene matches: 2. The CDR3 sequence is 15 residues long. Germline V gene lookup returns CDR1 WNHNN and CDR2 SYGVQD (reference sequence). The CDR3 region has the DNA TGCGCCAGCAGTGCTCTAGCGGGAGGGTACAATGAGCAGTTCTTC. Translated, it gives CASSALAGGYNEQFF.

This clonotype was found once. The chain joins TRBV24-1 to TRBJ2-1; D is ambiguous. The CDR3 is 13 residues long. V was cut by 2 bases and J by 13 bases, with 14 bases left in between. CDR1 is KGHDR, CDR2 SFDVKD, per germline. CDR3 bases: TGTGCCACCAGTGATTCCCCCTCACCGATTCAGTTCTTC. Its translation is CATSDSPSPIQFF.

This clonotype appeared a few times. J is TRBJ1-5 and V is TRBV5-5, with a tentative D call TRBD1 (6 bases). The V gene lost 1 base and the J gene lost 6 bases, with 17 bases spanning the gap. Germline V gives CDR1 SGHKS, CDR2 YYEKEE (reference sequence). There are 16 residues in the CDR3. The chain's CDR3 is CASSLFSTGPGQPQHF. In DNA, the CDR3 is TGTGCCAGCAGCTTGTTTTCGACAGGTCCGGGTCAGCCCCAGCATTTT.

In DNA form, the CDR3 reads TGTGCCAGCAGCTTAGCCTTTCGACTAGCGGGACTTCCCGTCGAGCAGTACTTC. Translating gives CASSLAFRLAGLPVEQYF. The V call is TRBV7-8, the J call TRBJ2-7, with 11 bases aligning to TRBD2. The CDR3 totals 18 residues. Germline V lookup: CDR1 SGHVS, CDR2 FQNEAQ. Trimming took 0 bases from V and 6 from J; bases not matched to a gene: 13.

J is TRBJ2-5 and V is TRBV7-9; the D gene is possibly TRBD2 (6 bases). The CDR3 length is 13 residues. Germline CDR1 and CDR2: SEHNR and FQNEAQ (reference sequence). The V end was cut by 6 bases, the J end by 4 bases, with 12 bases between. This chain's CDR3 is CASRLGGGETQYF. The CDR3 DNA sequence: TGTGCCAGCAGACTCGGGGGTGGAGAGACCCAGTACTTC.

The chain couples TRBV12-3 or TRBV12-4 to TRBJ2-5; D perhaps matches TRBD2 (5 bases). The CDR3 has 14 amino acids. Trimming stripped 4 bases from V and 2 bases from J, with 11 bases between. In nucleotides, the CDR3 is TGTGCCAGCAGTTCCCCCGGGGTTCAAGAGACCCAGTACTTC. Amino acid sequence: CASSSPGVQETQYF.

There are a few counts of this clonotype. J is TRBJ1-2 and V is TRBV27; D not certain. V lost 6 bases and J lost 4, with 9 bases in between. This CDR3 is 12 amino acids long. Germline V lookup: CDR1 MNHEY, CDR2 SMNVEV (reference sequence). CDR3 loop: CASRSGGYGYTF. CDR3 coding DNA: TGTGCCAGCAGATCGGGCGGCTATGGCTACACCTTC.

The J gene is TRBJ2-4, the V gene TRBV12-3 or TRBV12-4, with TRBD2 as a possible D gene (7 bases). V lost 2 bases and J lost 8, with 13 bases in between. The CDR3 loop spans 14 amino acids. The CDR3 sequence is CASSLNRAGDIQYF. The DNA of the CDR3 is TGTGCCAGCAGTTTAAACAGGGCGGGGGACATTCAGTACTTC.

This clonotype was counted at least ten times. This chain connects TRBV29-1 to TRBJ1-2; D is unresolved. CDR3 length equals 12 residues. V was clipped by 3 bases and J by 4 bases, with 9 bases between them. Germline-derived CDR1 and CDR2 are SQVTM and ANQGSEA. Here the CDR3 DNA reads TGCAGCGTTGATTTGGGGATCTATGGCTACACCTTC. Protein: CSVDLGIYGYTF.

This clonotype turned up a few times. This chain connects TRBV7-2 to TRBJ2-7, with TRBD2 matching over 10 bases. Per germline, CDR1 SGHTA and CDR2 FQGNSA. The V segment lost 5 bases and the J segment 4 bases; nucleotides outside the gene matches: 8. This CDR3 comprises 15 residues. CDR3 loop: CASSLIAGGLYEQYF. CDR3 DNA sequence: TGTGCCAGCAGCCTTATAGCGGGGGGATTGTACGAGCAGTACTTC.

This clonotype was counted many times. The gene calls are TRBV20-1 and TRBJ2-4, with a weak D call TRBD1 (5 bases). Per the germline V gene, CDR1 is DFQATT and CDR2 is SNEGSKA (reference sequence). Trimming took 6 bases from V and 1 from J, leaving 10 bases between them. The CDR3 spans 13 residues. CDR3 sequence: CSALQAAKNIQYF. CDR3 DNA sequence: TGCAGTGCACTACAGGCGGCCAAAAACATTCAGTACTTC.

This clonotype was picked up many times. The chain joins TRBV20-1 to TRBJ1-4; a possible D gene is TRBD1 (5 bases). This CDR3 is built from 14 residues. Germline V lookup: CDR1 DFQATT, CDR2 SNEGSKA (reference sequence). The germline V and J ends were trimmed by 4 bases and 4 bases, with 13 bases remaining between them. CDR3 coding DNA: TGCAGTGCTATAGTAAGGGGCAGTAATGAAAAACTGTTTTTT. Residues: CSAIVRGSNEKLFF.